These 7 T cell receptor beta chains came from one sample sequenced in a study of T cells after yellow fever vaccination. A single record per CDR3 protein comes from TCRdb applying MiXCR to the 5' RACE reads. Of 450,000 to 650,000 distinct CDR3 sequences in the sample, just over 20% are singletons; the top ten hold roughly 16%. Sequencing was performed on PBMCs, taken roughly 20 days after the first yellow fever vaccination. All receptors derive from a man aged 18 to 29 who received the YFV17D yellow fever vaccine.

This chain links TRBV12-3 or TRBV12-4 with TRBJ1-2; D not certain. This CDR3 is 12 amino acids long. Trimming took off 3 bases at V and 3 bases at J, with 5 bases between the two ends. The CDR3 loop is CASSFDDYGYTF. For the CDR3, the DNA is TGTGCCAGCAGTTTTGACGACTATGGCTACACCTTC.

This clonotype was seen a handful of times. This rearrangement joins TRBV7-3 to TRBJ2-1; the match to TRBD1 covers 8 bases. The CDR3 runs 14 residues. From germline, CDR1 is SGHTA and CDR2 FQGTGA. V dropped 5 bases and J dropped 6; count of bases not matched to a gene: 6. The DNA of the CDR3 is TGTGCCAGCAGCCCGACAGGGGATTTCAATGAGCAGTTCTTC. Its translation is CASSPTGDFNEQFF.

The chain combines TRBV28 with TRBJ2-3; tentatively, D is TRBD2 (5 bases). CDR1 and CDR2 (germline): MDHEN, SYDVKM. The V gene lost 3 bases and the J gene lost 1 base, with 11 bases spanning the gap. This CDR3 has 15 amino acids. The DNA of the CDR3 is TGTGCCAGCAGTTTGATAACTAGGCGCACAGATACGCAGTATTTT. It yields the protein CASSLITRRTDTQYF.

The gene calls are TRBV27 and TRBJ2-5; D may be TRBD2 (6 bases). Deletions cut 5 bases from V and 2 bases from J, with 18 bases between. Per germline, CDR1 MNHEY and CDR2 SMNVEV (reference sequence). CDR3 size: 16 residues. CDR3 in amino acids: CASSPRGGGWQETQYF. The CDR3 DNA sequence: TGTGCCAGCAGTCCGCGGGGTGGGGGGTGGCAAGAGACCCAGTACTTC.

In its sample, this clonotype was seen a few times. This sequence joins TRBV9 and TRBJ2-1; unclear D gene. CDR1 SGDLS and CDR2 YYNGEE come from the germline V gene. The CDR3 is made up of 14 amino acids. The germline V and J ends were trimmed by 3 bases and 2 bases, with 9 bases remaining between them. The CDR3 spells CASSGDPTYNEQFF. In DNA form, the CDR3 reads TGTGCCAGCAGCGGTGACCCTACCTACAATGAGCAGTTCTTC.

The V and J genes are TRBV9 and TRBJ2-2; D gene unclear. This CDR3 region has 13 residues. V was clipped by 5 bases and J by 3 bases, with 8 bases between them. Germline CDR1 SGDLS, CDR2 YYNGEE. CDR3 sequence (DNA): TGTGCCAGCAGGGGCACTTACACCGGGGAGCTGTTTTTT. This sequence encodes CASRGTYTGELFF.

In its sample, this clonotype was seen many times. The chain carries TRBV7-6 and TRBJ2-5; TRBD1 agrees at 7 bases. Germline V gene data show CDR1 as SGHVS and CDR2 as FNYEAQ. V lost 5 bases, J lost 2 bases, and 5 bases stayed unmatched. This CDR3 has 14 residues. For the CDR3, the DNA is TGTGCCAGCAGCGCCGGGACAGCACAAGAGACCCAGTACTTC. Protein: CASSAGTAQETQYF. Looking up the rest from reference TRBV7-6 and TRBJ2-5 gives the full variable domain: GAGVSQSPRYKVTKRGQDVALRCDPISGHVSLYWYRQALGQGPEFLTYFNYEAQQDKSGLPNDRFSAERPEGSISTLTIQRTEQRDSAMYRCASSAGTAQETQYFGPGTRLLVL.